The sequence of this T cell receptor (beta chain) was determined in a study of memory CD4+ T cells and cytomegalovirus serostatus. Regarding the study as a whole: The CMV-associated TCR signature appears largely within the CD4+ memory repertoire. Median bootstrapped AUC for CMV status was just under 0.97 originally, around 0.91 US-trained.

This table comes from immunoSEQ multiplex PCR, and its TCRdb copy is limited to in-frame clones, with some not included. Of about 56,000 clones in the sample, 82% were seen once. The sort gate was single viable CD3+CD4+CD8-CD45RO+ cells for memory CD4+ T cells. On this clone itself: Its specificity is unknown.

The germline V gene encodes CDR1 MDHEN and CDR2 SYDVKM. The length of the CDR3 is 13 residues. The trim removed 5 bases at V and 2 bases at J, leaving 1 base unmatched. The specimen sequenced was memory CD4+ T cells from blood. The chain carries TRBV28 and TRBJ2-7, with TRBD1 matching 9 bases. This clonotype was sampled from an adult in good health and CMV-seronegative. CDR3 sequence reads: CASSRTGAYEQYF. As DNA, the CDR3 is TGTGCCAGCAGTCGGACAGGGGCCTACGAGCAGTACTTC.